This T cell receptor beta chain was captured by sequencing in a study of blood T cell repertoires in COVID-19 (dated by TCRdb to the early 2020s). Study-level background: The collaborator samples originated in the United States, Italy and Spain and spanned the acute and convalescent phases of COVID-19. The prospective study material was composed of cDNA or gDNA derived from T cells, B-cell-depleted T cells, or PBMCs. Deeply sampled blood TCRbeta repertoires from subjects exposed to, actively infected with, or recovered from COVID-19 were included in the dataset. The repertoires were made available in a free public database intended to serve as a resource for research on the immune response to SARS-CoV-2. Samples came from the ongoing ImmuneRACE study (first 160 participants) plus 1,254 subjects from 6 global collaborators. The sample metadata nearly always contained a de-identified subject ID, COVID-19 status, age in years and sex. Where available, HLA class I and class II types were obtained from metadata supplied by the sample provider rather than from assay-based typing.

TCRbeta CDR3 regions were amplified from genomic DNA by means of the immunoSEQ Assay, a bias-controlled multiplex PCR. The original pipeline was this. Within the assay, amplification of reference gene primers was used to estimate how many nucleated cells each sample contained. To quantify the absolute abundance of each unique TCRbeta CDR3 rearrangement, sequence reads were collapsed and filtered. Productive Simpson clonality was computed per sample as the square root of Simpson's diversity index over productive rearrangements. The table comes from immuneACCESS by way of TCRdb, which keeps in-frame sequences with V and J called. Part of the clones is missing from these tables; in studies checked, under half for an unresolved V gene and the rest for unknown reasons. That table is the source of V, J and clone size, and D and trimming were worked out from the DNA. In all, the sample holds a few hundred thousand clones, and roughly 86% of those were seen once. Over 2.5% of the sample belongs to the ten largest clones.

For this clone: The clone's antigen remains unknown. No quality values exist for individual bases; no much larger clone is one base distant.

Compared with germline, V lacks 5 bases and J lacks 8 bases; bases without a gene match: 9. The CDR3 has 16 amino acids, counting the end cysteine and phenylalanine. Only the CDR3 part of the read is kept: 48 bases, read in frame from the first base. For CDR1 and CDR2, the germline V gene (reference sequence) lists SSHAT and FNYEAQ. Whole blood was collected in K2EDTA tubes by collaborating institutions according to the institutions' own protocols. Collaborator samples were shipped for TCRbeta analysis as frozen whole blood, isolated PBMCs, or DNA extracted from either sample type. Results and caveats for the whole study, not just this receptor: Clinical and demographic metadata were provided uncurated, with the amount varying by source and participant.

Rearrangement joined TRBV7-7 to TRBJ1-4, with 12 bases aligning to TRBD1. The sequenced sample consisted of peripheral blood. The TCR originated in a man in his 60s with acute or convalescent COVID-19. Here is the DNA: TGTGCCAGCAGCGTCGGGACAGGGGGCGTTGGGGAAAAACTGTTTTTT. This encodes CASSVGTGGVGEKLFF.